This T cell receptor (beta chain) is drawn from a study of blood T cell repertoires in COVID-19. The overall study: The analysed material was cDNA or gDNA that came from T cells, B-cell-depleted T cells, or PBMCs.

Germline-derived CDR1 and CDR2 are SEHNR and FQNEAQ (reference sequence). Trimming took 5 bases from V and 6 from J; bases not matched to a gene: 13. CDR3 length: 16 amino acids. The assay was immunoSEQ multiplex PCR, and TCRdb's table has in-frame clones only and misses some. The table includes roughly 400,000 clones, around nine tenths detected once. The sequenced material came from PBMCs or T cells enriched from blood (not recorded which). The origin of this receptor is a woman between 50 and 59 years old who had recovered from COVID-19. This chain connects TRBV7-9 to TRBJ1-2, with 9 bases identical to TRBD1. The CDR3 DNA reads TGTGCCAGCAGCCGGATTAGGGGACAGGGTGACGATGGCTACACCTTC. Protein: CASSRIRGQGDDGYTF.